This T cell receptor beta chain was captured in a study of OX40 agonist ivuxolimab in advanced cancers. This clone turned up a few times. This CDR3 is built from 16 residues. The V and J ends lost 0 bases and 5 bases, in that order; junction bases with no gene match: 9. Germline V gene sequence: CDR1 SGHTA, CDR2 FQGNSA. The repertoire was sequenced with immunoSEQ multiplex PCR; TCRdb's copy has only in-frame clones and lacks some. This table has 30,000 to 35,000 clones, roughly nine tenths appearing once. The chain has TRBV7-2 and TRBJ1-2; 7 bases are shared with TRBD1. The origin of this receptor is an adult with an advanced solid tumor such as melanoma, head and neck, liver or kidney cancer. The material sequenced was CD4+ or CD8+ T cells sorted from blood, taken in a trial of the OX40 agonist ivuxolimab. DNA of the CDR3: TGTGCCAGCAGCTTAGCTTTTCCGGGACAGATTTATGGCTACACCTTC. This sequence encodes CASSLAFPGQIYGYTF.